This T cell receptor beta chain was captured by sequencing in a study of blood T cell repertoires in COVID-19. Under the authors' procedure: Amplifying reference gene primers gave estimates of nucleated cell counts. Sequencing used immunoSEQ multiplex PCR; TCRdb keeps in-frame clones, though not all of them. Clonal size and the V and J genes are those of that table, whereas D and trimming came from the DNA. The table records approximately 150,000 clones, around four fifths of them present only once. This receptor was identified in a woman aged 80 or over with COVID-19, enrolled during active disease. Sequenced: peripheral blood.

The CDR3 region has the DNA TGTGCCAGCAGTTTGTACAGGGACTACGAGCAGTACTTC. This translates into CASSLYRDYEQYF. The V and J genes are TRBV28 and TRBJ2-7; D perhaps matches TRBD1 (6 bases). The ends were cut back, 3 bases at V and 3 bases at J, with 9 bases in the middle. From germline, CDR1 is MDHEN and CDR2 SYDVKM. The CDR3 is 13 residues long. Using reference TRBV28 and TRBJ2-7 for the parts outside the CDR3, the full variable domain is DVKVTQSSRYLVKRTGEKVFLECVQDMDHENMFWYRQDPGLGLRLIYFSYDVKMKEKGDIPEGYSVSREKKERFSLILESASTNQTSMYLCASSLYRDYEQYFGPGTRLTVT.